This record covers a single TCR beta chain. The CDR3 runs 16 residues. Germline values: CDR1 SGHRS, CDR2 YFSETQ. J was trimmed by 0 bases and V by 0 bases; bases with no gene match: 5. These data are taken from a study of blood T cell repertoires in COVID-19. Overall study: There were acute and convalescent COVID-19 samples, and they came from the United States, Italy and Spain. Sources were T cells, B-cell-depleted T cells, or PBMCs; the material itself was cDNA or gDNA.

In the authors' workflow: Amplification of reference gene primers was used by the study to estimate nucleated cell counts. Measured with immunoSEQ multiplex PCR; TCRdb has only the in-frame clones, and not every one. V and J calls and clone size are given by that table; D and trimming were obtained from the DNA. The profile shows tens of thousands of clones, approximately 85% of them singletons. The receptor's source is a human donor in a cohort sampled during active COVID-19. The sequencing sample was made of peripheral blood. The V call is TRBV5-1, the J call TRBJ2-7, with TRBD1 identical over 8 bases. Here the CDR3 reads CASSLGGGTGSYEQYF. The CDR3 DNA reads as TGCGCCAGCAGCTTGGGGGGCGGGACAGGCTCCTACGAGCAGTACTTC.